The 16 T cell receptor beta chains presented below share a single source sample, sequenced in a study of blood T cell repertoires in COVID-19. The table came from immunoSEQ multiplex PCR; TCRdb's copy has only in-frame clones and leaves some out. The sample lists more than 250,000 clones, approximately 86% seen once, with over 2.5% in the top ten. Sequencing used PBMCs or T cells enriched from blood (not recorded which). The receptor source for this set is a woman between 18 and 29 years old who had recovered from COVID-19.

This chain uses TRBV5-1 with TRBJ1-2; 7 bases agree with TRBD1. After removal of 4 bases from V and 8 bases from J, the junction contained 23 bases not matched to a gene. Germline lookup yields CDR1 SGHRS and CDR2 YFSETQ. This CDR3 has 18 amino acids. The CDR3 loop reads CASSRAAYSGQYGVGYTF. CDR3 bases: TGCGCCAGCAGCCGAGCGGCCTACTCGGGACAGTACGGTGTGGGCTACACCTTC.

The J gene is TRBJ2-7, the V gene TRBV28; D is undetermined. CDR1 MDHEN and CDR2 SYDVKM come from the germline V gene. The CDR3 sequence is 13 residues long. Trimming left V 3 bases short and J 3 bases short, with 9 bases between. CDR3 sequence (DNA): TGTGCCAGCAGTTTCCCGAGACACTACGAGCAGTACTTC. Translated, it gives CASSFPRHYEQYF.

This clone showed up just a few times. This chain uses TRBV6-5 with TRBJ2-7; 7 bases line up with TRBD2. Looked up from germline, CDR1 is MNHEY and CDR2 is SVGAGI. CDR3 length: 15 residues. V shed 4 bases, J shed 5 bases, and the junction held 11 bases outside the gene matches. CDR3 bases: TGTGCCAGCAGTTCCCGCGGCGGGAGTCGGGACGAGCAGTACTTC. Translating it yields CASSSRGGSRDEQYF.

The genes are TRBV9 and TRBJ2-2; D unresolved. The CDR3 spans 14 residues. V lost 6 bases and J lost 0, with 9 bases in between. Germline V lookup: CDR1 SGDLS, CDR2 YYNGEE. CDR3 protein: CASKEFANTGELFF. The CDR3, as DNA: TGTGCCAGCAAAGAGTTCGCGAACACCGGGGAGCTGTTTTTT.

The rearrangement joins TRBV10-1 to TRBJ2-1; D unresolved. This CDR3 spans 15 amino acids. Deletions cut 1 base from V and 2 bases from J, with 9 bases between. Germline V lookup: CDR1 WNHNN, CDR2 SYGVQD (reference sequence). This CDR3 reads CASSELSGTYNEQFF. The CDR3, as DNA: TGCGCCAGCAGTGAGTTGTCAGGAACCTACAATGAGCAGTTCTTC.

This sequence joins TRBV27 and TRBJ2-1, with D possibly TRBD2 on 5 matching bases. Trimming took off 7 bases at V and 7 bases at J, with 8 bases between the two ends. CDR3 length: 11 residues. Per germline, CDR1 MNHEY and CDR2 SMNVEV (reference sequence). CDR3 sequence reads: CASIRGNEQFF. The CDR3 bases are TGTGCCAGCATCCGGGGTAATGAGCAGTTCTTC.

This chain uses TRBV11-2 with TRBJ2-3; 13 bases map to TRBD2. V gave up 2 bases and J gave up 0 bases; unmatched junction bases: 8. The CDR3 has 19 residues. Germline CDR1 and CDR2: SGHAT and FQNNGV. This CDR3 is CASSLPGGLAGTSTDTQYF. The CDR3, as DNA: TGTGCCAGCAGCTTACCCGGGGGACTAGCGGGAACCAGCACAGATACGCAGTATTTT.

V is TRBV11-2 and J is TRBJ2-5; maybe TRBD1 (6 bases). The CDR3 contains 14 residues. Trimming shortened V by 6 bases and J by 4 bases, and 15 bases separated the two germline ends. Germline V gene data show CDR1 as SGHAT and CDR2 as FQNNGV. The CDR3 region has the DNA TGTGCCAGCAGTATGAACAGGGAGATAGAGACCCAGTACTTC. Protein sequence: CASSMNREIETQYF.

This chain links TRBV11-3 with TRBJ2-7; D is undetermined. The CDR3 sequence is 14 residues long. Germline values: CDR1 SGHNT, CDR2 YENEEA. V lost 3 bases and J lost 3, with 12 bases in between. CDR3 bases: TGTGCCAGCAGCTTGCCAGGCAAACACTACGAGCAGTACTTC. Translated: CASSLPGKHYEQYF.

This chain uses TRBV4-3 with TRBJ2-7; a weak D match, TRBD1 (8 bases). This CDR3 contains 17 residues. V was cut by 1 base and J by 2 bases, with 18 bases left in between. Germline-derived CDR1 and CDR2 are LGHNA and YSLEER. CDR3 in amino acids: CASSQGFYRGGAYEQYF. In DNA form, the CDR3 reads TGCGCCAGCAGCCAAGGGTTTTACAGGGGGGGAGCCTACGAGCAGTACTTC.

The CDR3 DNA sequence: TGCAGCGTCCAGGCGCAGGGAGGTGAGCAGTTCTTC. Protein product: CSVQAQGGEQFF. The chain couples TRBV29-1 to TRBJ2-1, with a possible D match to TRBD2 (6 bases). CDR1 SQVTM and CDR2 ANQGSEA come from the germline V gene. The V and J ends lost 6 bases and 9 bases respectively, with 15 bases between them. This CDR3 has 12 residues.

The V call is TRBV28, the J call TRBJ2-1; weak D call: TRBD2 (5 bases). Germline CDR1 reads MDHEN; CDR2 reads SYDVKM. This CDR3 spans 14 amino acids. The V and J ends lost 2 bases and 8 bases respectively, with 13 bases between them. CDR3 DNA sequence: TGTGCCAGCAGTTTACGCACTTCGCGGGATGAGCAGTTCTTC. Its protein product is CASSLRTSRDEQFF.

This clone was seen a handful of times. The chain has TRBV6-5 and TRBJ2-7; possibly TRBD1 for D (6 bases). V was pared by 6 bases and J by 5 bases, with 11 bases between. The CDR3 runs to 12 residues. Germline V gene sequence: CDR1 MNHEY, CDR2 SVGAGI. Written as DNA, the CDR3 is TGTGCCAGCAGCTCGGACAGTGACGAGCAGTACTTC. It codes for CASSSDSDEQYF.

In DNA, the CDR3 is TGTGCCAGCAGTACGTCCCAGGGATACAATGAGCAGTTCTTC. As protein: CASSTSQGYNEQFF. The chain couples TRBV27 to TRBJ2-1; possible D gene TRBD1, 5 bases. CDR1 is MNHEY and CDR2 is SMNVEV in the germline V gene (reference sequence). The CDR3 spans 14 residues. The V and J ends lost 5 bases and 4 bases respectively, with 12 bases between them.

V and J are TRBV7-9 and TRBJ2-1, with 8 bases fitting TRBD1. The CDR3 loop spans 11 amino acids. V lost 2 bases, J lost 14 bases, and 2 bases stayed unmatched. Looked up from germline, CDR1 is SEHNR and CDR2 is FQNEAQ (reference sequence). Written as DNA, the CDR3 is TGTGCCAGCAGCTTAAACAGGGGGGAGTTCTTC. Translated: CASSLNRGEFF.

This chain joins TRBV4-1 and TRBJ2-7; D is undetermined. This CDR3 contains 14 residues. Per the germline V gene, CDR1 is MGHRA and CDR2 is YSYEKL. V was trimmed by 1 base and J by 1 base, leaving 8 bases between them. The CDR3 protein is CASSQVSTSYEQYF. The DNA of the CDR3 is TGCGCCAGCAGCCAAGTGAGTACTTCCTACGAGCAGTACTTC.